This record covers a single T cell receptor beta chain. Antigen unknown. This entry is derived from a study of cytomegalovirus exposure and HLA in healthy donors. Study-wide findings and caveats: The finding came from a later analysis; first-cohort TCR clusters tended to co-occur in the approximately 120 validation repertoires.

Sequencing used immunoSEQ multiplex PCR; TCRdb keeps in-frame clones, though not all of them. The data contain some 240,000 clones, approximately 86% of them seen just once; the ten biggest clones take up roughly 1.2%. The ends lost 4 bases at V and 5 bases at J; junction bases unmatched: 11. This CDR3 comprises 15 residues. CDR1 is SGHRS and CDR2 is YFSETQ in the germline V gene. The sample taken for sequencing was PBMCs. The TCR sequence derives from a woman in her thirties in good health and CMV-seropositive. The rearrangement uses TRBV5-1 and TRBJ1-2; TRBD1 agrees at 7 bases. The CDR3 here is CASSEGTEYQYGYTF. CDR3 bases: TGCGCCAGCAGCGAGGGGACAGAATACCAATATGGCTACACCTTC.